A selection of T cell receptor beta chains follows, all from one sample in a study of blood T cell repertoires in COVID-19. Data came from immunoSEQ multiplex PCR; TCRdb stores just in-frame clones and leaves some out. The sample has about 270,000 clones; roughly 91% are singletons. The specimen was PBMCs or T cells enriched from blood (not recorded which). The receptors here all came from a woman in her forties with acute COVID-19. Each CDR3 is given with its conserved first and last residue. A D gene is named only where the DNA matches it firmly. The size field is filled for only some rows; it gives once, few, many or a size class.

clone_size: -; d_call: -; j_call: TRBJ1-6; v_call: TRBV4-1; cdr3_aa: CASRRGTENNSPLHF; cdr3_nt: TGCGCCAGCAGACGCGGGACGGAGAATAATTCACCCCTCCACTTT
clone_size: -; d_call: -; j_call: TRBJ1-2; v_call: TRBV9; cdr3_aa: CASGGRNYGYTF; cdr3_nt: TGTGCCAGCGGGGGCAGAAACTATGGCTACACCTTC
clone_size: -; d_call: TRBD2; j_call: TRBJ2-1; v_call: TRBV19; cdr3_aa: CASSIALAGGVLFF; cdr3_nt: TGTGCCAGTAGTATAGCACTAGCGGGAGGGGTGCTGTTCTTC
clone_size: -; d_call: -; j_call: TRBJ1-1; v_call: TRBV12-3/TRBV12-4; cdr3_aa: CASSDRLAEAFF; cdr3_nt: TGTGCCAGCAGTGATAGACTAGCTGAAGCTTTCTTT
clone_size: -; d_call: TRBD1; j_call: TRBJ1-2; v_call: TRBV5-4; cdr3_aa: CASSSGQGGYGYTF; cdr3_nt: TGTGCCAGCAGCTCGGGACAGGGAGGCTATGGCTACACCTTC
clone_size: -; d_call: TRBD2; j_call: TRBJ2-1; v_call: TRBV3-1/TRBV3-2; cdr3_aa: CASSLSGSTVNEQFF; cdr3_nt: TGTGCCAGTTCCCTTAGCGGGAGTACGGTCAATGAGCAGTTCTTC
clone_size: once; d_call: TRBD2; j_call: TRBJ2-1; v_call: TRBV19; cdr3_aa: CASSIGTSGRSYNEQFF; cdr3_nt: TGTGCCAGTAGTATAGGGACTAGCGGGAGAAGCTACAATGAGCAGTTCTTC
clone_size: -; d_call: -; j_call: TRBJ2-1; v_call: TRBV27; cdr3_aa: CASRKGLTEINEQFF; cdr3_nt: TGTGCCAGCAGAAAAGGACTGACGGAAATCAATGAGCAGTTCTTC
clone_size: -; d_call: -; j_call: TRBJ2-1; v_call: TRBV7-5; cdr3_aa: CARSSRLAGGRSSYNEQFF; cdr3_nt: TGTGCCAGAAGCTCGCGACTAGCGGGAGGCCGAAGCTCCTACAATGAGCAGTTCTTC
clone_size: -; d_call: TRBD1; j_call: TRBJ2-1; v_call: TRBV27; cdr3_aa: CASSLSGQGRDNEQFF; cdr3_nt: TGTGCCAGCAGTTTATCGGGACAGGGTCGCGACAATGAGCAGTTCTTC
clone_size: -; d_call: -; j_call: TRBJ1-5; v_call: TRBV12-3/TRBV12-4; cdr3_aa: CASTPRGNQPQHF; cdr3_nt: TGTGCCAGCACCCCACGGGGCAATCAGCCCCAGCATTTT
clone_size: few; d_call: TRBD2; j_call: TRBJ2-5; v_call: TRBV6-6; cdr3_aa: CASRRLAGGWVEETQYF; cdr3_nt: TGTGCCAGCAGACGACTAGCGGGGGGCTGGGTAGAAGAGACCCAGTACTTC
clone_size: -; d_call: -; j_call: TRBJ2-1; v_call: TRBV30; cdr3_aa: CAWSKDPAGNEQFF; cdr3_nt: TGTGCCTGGAGCAAGGATCCTGCGGGGAATGAGCAGTTCTTC
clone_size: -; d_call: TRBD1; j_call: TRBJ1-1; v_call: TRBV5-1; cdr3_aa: CASSWTGRNTEAFF; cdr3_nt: TGCGCCAGCAGCTGGACAGGGAGGAACACTGAAGCTTTCTTT
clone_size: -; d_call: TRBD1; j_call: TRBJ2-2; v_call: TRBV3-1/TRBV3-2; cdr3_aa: CASSHRTGVWGELFF; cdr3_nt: TGTGCCAGCAGCCATAGGACAGGCGTGTGGGGGGAGCTGTTTTTT
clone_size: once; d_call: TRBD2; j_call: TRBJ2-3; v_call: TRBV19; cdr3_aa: CASSIKGLAADTQYF; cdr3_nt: TGTGCCAGTAGTATAAAGGGACTAGCGGCAGATACGCAGTATTTT
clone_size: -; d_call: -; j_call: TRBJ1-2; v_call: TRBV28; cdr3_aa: CASSPLRRGFYGYTF; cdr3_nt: TGTGCCAGCAGCCCCCTCAGGAGGGGCTTTTATGGCTACACCTTC
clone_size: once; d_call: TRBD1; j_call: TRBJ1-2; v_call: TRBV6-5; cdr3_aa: CASGQGKVGGYTF; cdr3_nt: TGTGCCAGCGGACAGGGAAAAGTGGGTGGCTACACCTTC
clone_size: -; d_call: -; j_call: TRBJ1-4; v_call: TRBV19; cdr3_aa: CASIGRVNEKLFF; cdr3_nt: TGTGCCAGTATTGGGAGGGTTAATGAAAAACTGTTTTTT
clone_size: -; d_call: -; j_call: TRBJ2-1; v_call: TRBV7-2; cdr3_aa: CASSPGHRSEQFF; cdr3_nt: TGTGCCAGCAGCCCGGGACATCGAAGTGAGCAGTTCTTC
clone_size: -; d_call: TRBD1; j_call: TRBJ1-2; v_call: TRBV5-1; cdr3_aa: CASSLGSGGGGYTF; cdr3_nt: TGCGCCAGCAGCTTGGGGTCAGGGGGAGGTGGCTACACCTTC
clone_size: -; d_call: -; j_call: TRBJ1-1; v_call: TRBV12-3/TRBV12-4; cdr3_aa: CASSLEETEAFF; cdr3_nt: TGTGCCAGCAGTTTAGAAGAGACTGAAGCTTTCTTT
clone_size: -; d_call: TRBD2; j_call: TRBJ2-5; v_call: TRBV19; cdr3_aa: CASSIAGGITQYF; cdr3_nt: TGTGCCAGTAGTATAGCGGGAGGGATTACCCAGTACTTC
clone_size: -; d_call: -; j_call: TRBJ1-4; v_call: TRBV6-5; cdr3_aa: CASSTRPGGGEKLFF; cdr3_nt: TGTGCCAGCAGTACGCGGCCTGGCGGGGGCGAAAAACTGTTTTTT
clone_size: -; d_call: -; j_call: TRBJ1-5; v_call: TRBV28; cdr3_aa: CASSLTRGLNAPQHF; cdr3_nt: TGTGCCAGCAGTTTAACAAGGGGATTGAACGCGCCCCAGCATTTT
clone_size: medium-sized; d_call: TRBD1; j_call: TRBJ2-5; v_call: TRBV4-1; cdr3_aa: CASSPGTVQETQYF; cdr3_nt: TGCGCCAGCAGCCCTGGGACAGTCCAAGAGACCCAGTACTTC
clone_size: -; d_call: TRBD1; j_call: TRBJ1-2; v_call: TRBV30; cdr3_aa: CAWNRQGNYGYTF; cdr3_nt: TGTGCCTGGAACCGACAGGGGAACTATGGCTACACCTTC
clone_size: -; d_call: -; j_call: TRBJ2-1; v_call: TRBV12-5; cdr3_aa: CASGLMEGLALNEQFF; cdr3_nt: TGTGCTAGTGGTTTGATGGAAGGGCTAGCCTTGAATGAGCAGTTCTTC
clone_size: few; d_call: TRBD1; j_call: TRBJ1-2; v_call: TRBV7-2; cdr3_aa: CASSVRGRYGYTF; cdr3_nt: TGTGCCAGCAGCGTCAGGGGGCGCTATGGCTACACCTTC
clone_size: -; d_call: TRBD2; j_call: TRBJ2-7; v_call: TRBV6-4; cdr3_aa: CATPAGLLNEQYF; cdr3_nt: TGTGCCACCCCTGCGGGACTACTAAACGAGCAGTACTTC
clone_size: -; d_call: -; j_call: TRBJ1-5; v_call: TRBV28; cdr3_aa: CASSLAGQPQHF; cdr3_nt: TGTGCCAGCAGTTTAGCGGGTCAGCCCCAGCATTTT
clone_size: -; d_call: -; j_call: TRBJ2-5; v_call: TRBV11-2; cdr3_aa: CASSLIPRGHHQETQYF; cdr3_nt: TGTGCCAGCAGCTTAATACCCAGGGGACACCACCAAGAGACCCAGTACTTC
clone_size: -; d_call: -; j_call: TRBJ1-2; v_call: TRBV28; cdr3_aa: CASSRQGNYGYTF; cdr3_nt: TGTGCCAGCAGTCGCCAGGGAAACTATGGCTACACCTTC
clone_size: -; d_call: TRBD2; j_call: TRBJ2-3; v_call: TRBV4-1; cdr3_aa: CASSRGGTQYF; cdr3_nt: TGCGCCAGCAGCCGGGGGGGAACGCAGTATTTT
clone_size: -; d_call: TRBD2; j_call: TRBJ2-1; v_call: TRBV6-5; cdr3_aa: CASSETSGVTNEQFF; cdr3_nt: TGTGCCAGCAGCGAGACTAGCGGGGTCACCAATGAGCAGTTCTTC
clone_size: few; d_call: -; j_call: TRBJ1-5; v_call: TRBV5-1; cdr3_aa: CASSLEGGSNQPQHF; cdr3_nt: TGCGCCAGCAGCTTGGAAGGGGGAAGCAATCAGCCCCAGCATTTT
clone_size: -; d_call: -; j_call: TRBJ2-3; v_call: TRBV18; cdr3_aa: CASSPPGALGADTQYF; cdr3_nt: TGTGCCAGCTCACCACCAGGGGCCCTTGGGGCAGATACGCAGTATTTT
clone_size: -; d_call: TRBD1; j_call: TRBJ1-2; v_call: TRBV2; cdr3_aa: CASRGDRGRYGYTF; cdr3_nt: TGTGCCAGCAGGGGAGACAGGGGGCGGTATGGCTACACCTTC
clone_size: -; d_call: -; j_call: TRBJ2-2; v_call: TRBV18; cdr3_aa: CASSLRRDRNTGELFF; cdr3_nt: TGTGCCAGCTCACTTCGGCGGGACCGTAACACCGGGGAGCTGTTTTTT
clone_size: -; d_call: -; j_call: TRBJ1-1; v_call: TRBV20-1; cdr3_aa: CSALKTEAFF; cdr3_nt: TGCAGTGCTCTTAAAACTGAAGCTTTCTTT
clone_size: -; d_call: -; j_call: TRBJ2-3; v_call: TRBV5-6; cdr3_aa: CASSLAGVTDTQYF; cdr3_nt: TGTGCCAGCAGCTTGGCGGGAGTGACAGATACGCAGTATTTT
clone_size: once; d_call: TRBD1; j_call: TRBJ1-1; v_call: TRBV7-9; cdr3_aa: CASSSQGAGDTEAFF; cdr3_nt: TGTGCCAGCAGCTCACAGGGGGCCGGGGACACTGAAGCTTTCTTT
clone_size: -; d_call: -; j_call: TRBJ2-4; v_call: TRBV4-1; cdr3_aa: CASSPQDRKKNIQYF; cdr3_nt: TGCGCCAGCAGCCCCCAGGACAGAAAGAAAAACATTCAGTACTTC
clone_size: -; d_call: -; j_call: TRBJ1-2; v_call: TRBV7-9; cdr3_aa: CASSLLQEDGYTF; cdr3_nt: TGTGCCAGCAGCTTATTACAGGAAGATGGCTACACCTTC
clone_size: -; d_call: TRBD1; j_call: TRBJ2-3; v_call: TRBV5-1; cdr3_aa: CASSFGQATDTQYF; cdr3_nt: TGCGCCAGCAGCTTCGGACAGGCCACAGATACGCAGTATTTT
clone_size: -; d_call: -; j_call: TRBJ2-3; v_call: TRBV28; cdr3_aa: CASSPRDSHTDTQYF; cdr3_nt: TGTGCCAGCAGTCCCCGGGACTCCCACACAGATACGCAGTATTTT
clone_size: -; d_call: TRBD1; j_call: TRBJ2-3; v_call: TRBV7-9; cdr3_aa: CASSDRDRATDTQYF; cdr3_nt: TGTGCCAGCAGCGACCGGGACAGGGCCACAGATACGCAGTATTTT
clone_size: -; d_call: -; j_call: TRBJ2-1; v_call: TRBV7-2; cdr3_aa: CASSPGLFNEQFF; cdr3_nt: TGTGCCAGCAGCCCGGGACTGTTCAATGAGCAGTTCTTC
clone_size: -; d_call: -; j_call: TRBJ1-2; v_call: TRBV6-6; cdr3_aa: CASRGSYGYTF; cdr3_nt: TGTGCCAGCAGGGGCAGTTATGGCTACACCTTC
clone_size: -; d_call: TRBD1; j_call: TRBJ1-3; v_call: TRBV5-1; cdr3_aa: CASSAITGGAGNTIYF; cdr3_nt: TGCGCCAGCAGCGCAATAACAGGGGGTGCTGGAAACACCATATATTTT
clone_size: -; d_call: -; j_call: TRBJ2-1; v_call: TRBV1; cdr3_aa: CTSSQEPGQGDFEQFF; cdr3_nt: TGCACCAGCAGCCAAGAACCCGGACAGGGGGACTTTGAGCAGTTCTTC
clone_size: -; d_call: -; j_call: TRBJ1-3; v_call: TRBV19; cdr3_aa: CASTMQGTGNTIYF; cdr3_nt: TGTGCCAGTACCATGCAGGGTACTGGAAACACCATATATTTT
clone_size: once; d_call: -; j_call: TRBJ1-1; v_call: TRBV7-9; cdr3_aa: CASSPPDRNTEAFF; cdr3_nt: TGTGCCAGCAGCCCACCGGACAGGAACACTGAAGCTTTCTTT
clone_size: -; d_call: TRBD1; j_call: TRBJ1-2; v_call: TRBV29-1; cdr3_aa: CSVDNGQGANGYTF; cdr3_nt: TGCAGCGTAGACAATGGACAGGGTGCGAATGGCTACACCTTC
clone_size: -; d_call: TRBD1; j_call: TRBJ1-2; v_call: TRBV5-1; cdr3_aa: CASSLATGQGAYGYTF; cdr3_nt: TGCGCCAGCAGCCTTGCTACCGGACAGGGGGCCTATGGCTACACCTTC
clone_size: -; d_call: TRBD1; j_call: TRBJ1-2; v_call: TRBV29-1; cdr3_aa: CSVEEGQGAGYTF; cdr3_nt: TGCAGCGTTGAAGAAGGACAGGGTGCTGGCTACACCTTC
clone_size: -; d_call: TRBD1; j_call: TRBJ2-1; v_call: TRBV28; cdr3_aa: CASSKPGQGDNEQFF; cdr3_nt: TGTGCCAGCAGTAAACCGGGACAGGGGGACAATGAGCAGTTCTTC